This T cell receptor beta chain originates from a study of T cell changes during pregnancy in multiple sclerosis. This CDR3 has 17 residues. The V gene end was trimmed by 1 base and the J gene end by 3 bases; junction bases not matched to a gene: 11. Germline assignment: CDR1 SGDLS and CDR2 YYNGEE. Libraries were prepared by immunoSEQ multiplex PCR; TCRdb keeps only in-frame clonotypes and omits some of them. In the table there are about 54,000 clones, 75% to 95% of which are singletons. This specimen was peripheral blood, taken after pregnancy. V is TRBV9 and J is TRBJ2-7, with 9 bases that match TRBD1. The receptor was isolated from a female donor in good health, enrolled as a control in a pregnancy study. The CDR3 loop is CASSVLGSGTGIYEQYF. In nucleotides, the CDR3 is TGTGCCAGCAGCGTACTGGGATCCGGGACAGGGATCTACGAGCAGTACTTC.